A single sample gave rise to the 6 T cell receptor beta chains below, sequenced in a study of blood T cell repertoires in COVID-19. The data were produced by immunoSEQ multiplex PCR, yet TCRdb's version contains in-frame clones alone and is incomplete. The sample consists of 200,000 or so clones, 82% of them appearing once. What was sequenced was peripheral blood. These receptors were taken from a woman in her twenties or thirties with acute or convalescent COVID-19.

The J gene is TRBJ2-7, the V gene TRBV9; TRBD2 matches 7 bases. With V trimmed by 3 bases and J by 6 bases, 15 bases remained unmatched. Germline CDR1 SGDLS, CDR2 YYNGEE. The CDR3 is 16 amino acids. The CDR3 region has the DNA TGTGCCAGCAGCGGGGGGAGTTGGGCGGGAGAGGGCGAGCAGTACTTC. Protein sequence: CASSGGSWAGEGEQYF.

This clone was counted once. The V and J genes are TRBV6-4 and TRBJ2-1; 8 bases map to TRBD1. The CDR3 runs 14 residues. V shed 0 bases and J 8 bases; nucleotides not matched to a gene: 3. Germline loops: CDR1 MRHNA, CDR2 SNTAGT. DNA of the CDR3: TGTGCCAGCAGTGACTCGGGACAGGCCGATGAGCAGTTCTTC. Its translation is CASSDSGQADEQFF.

The chain links TRBV3-1 (or the pseudogene TRBV3-2) to TRBJ2-7; 10 bases align to TRBD1. The CDR3 has 15 amino acids. V gave up 1 base and J gave up 3 bases; unmatched junction bases: 3. CDR1 LGHDT and CDR2 YNNKEL come from the germline V gene (reference sequence). The CDR3 nucleotides read TGTGCCAGCAGCCAAGGGACAGGGGGACGCTACGAGCAGTACTTC. Its protein is CASSQGTGGRYEQYF.

The J gene is TRBJ2-3, the V gene TRBV10-2; D is ambiguous. Germline CDR1 WSHSY, CDR2 SAAADI. This CDR3 comprises 15 residues. The V gene lost 5 bases and the J gene lost 5 bases, with 17 bases spanning the gap. DNA of the CDR3: TGCGCCAGCAGTCTACGGTCAACTCGCGGAGATACGCAGTATTTT. Translation gives CASSLRSTRGDTQYF.

The chain is built from TRBV6-5 and TRBJ1-2; TRBD1 agrees at 7 bases. CDR3 size: 13 residues. V gave up 5 bases and J gave up 6 bases; unmatched junction bases: 6. Per germline, CDR1 MNHEY and CDR2 SVGAGI. The CDR3 loop reads CASSRTGGDGYTF. The DNA for the CDR3 is TGTGCCAGCAGTAGGACAGGAGGGGATGGCTACACCTTC.

The V and J genes are TRBV7-9 and TRBJ2-4, with 11 bases lining up with TRBD2. The CDR3 is 17 residues long. Trimming cost V 5 bases and J 6 bases; bases outside gene matches: 12. Germline CDR1 and CDR2: SEHNR and FQNEAQ (reference sequence). CDR3 in amino acids: CASSALAGASRGNIQYF. Here the CDR3 DNA reads TGTGCCAGCAGCGCACTAGCGGGGGCGTCTCGTGGAAACATTCAGTACTTC.